The 21 T cell receptor beta chains in this list originate from one sample, sequenced in a study of shared clonotypes between healthy human individuals. TCRdb's copy holds only in-frame clones and misses some; the assay was immunoSEQ multiplex PCR. The top ten clones hold roughly 0.65% of a sample with fewer than 1.4 million clones, around 78% of them seen once. The specimen sequenced was memory CD4+ T cells from PBMCs. Subset given: CD45RA-negative fraction. The receptor set was obtained from a man aged 18 to 30 in good health. Some clones in this sample may be carry-over from other donors' samples.

This clone was counted a few times. This may arise from a read error, as a much more abundant clone is one base away. Other DNA sequences of this sample code for an identical CDR3. The gene calls are TRBV2 and TRBJ1-1, with D perhaps matching TRBD1 (6 bases). The V and J ends lost 5 bases and 8 bases respectively, with 18 bases between them. There are 14 residues in the CDR3. Germline assignment: CDR1 SNHLY and CDR2 FYNNEI. Here the CDR3 DNA reads TGTGCCAGCAGTAAGGAAACAGGGAGTAGGGAAGCTTTCTTT. It translates to CASSKETGSREAFF.

The genes are TRBV5-1 and TRBJ2-5; 7 bases are a match to TRBD2. Per the germline V gene, CDR1 is SGHRS and CDR2 is YFSETQ. This CDR3 is built from 14 residues. V lost 0 bases, J lost 4 bases, and 3 bases stayed unmatched. The DNA for the CDR3 is TGCGCCAGCAGCTTGGATAGGGAGGGAGAGACCCAGTACTTC. This translates into CASSLDREGETQYF.

The gene calls are TRBV4-1 and TRBJ1-5; the D is unclear. CDR3 length: 16 amino acids. Germline loops: CDR1 MGHRA, CDR2 YSYEKL. Trimming took off 1 base at V and 6 bases at J, with 16 bases between the two ends. CDR3 nucleotide sequence: TGCGCCAGCAGCCAAGGAACGGTTTCGATCGGTCAGCCCCAGCATTTT. Its protein is CASSQGTVSIGQPQHF.

As to this clone: The identical CDR3 is also encoded by other nucleotide sequences in the sample. The chain uses TRBV28 and TRBJ1-5; D remains ambiguous. Trimming cost V 3 bases and J 6 bases, with 3 bases left between them. This CDR3 is built from 11 residues. Per germline, CDR1 MDHEN and CDR2 SYDVKM. The CDR3: CASSFGQPQHF. DNA for the CDR3: TGTGCCAGCAGTTTCGGTCAGCCCCAGCATTTT.

In its sample, this clone was seen many times. This chain uses TRBV5-1 with TRBJ2-1, with D perhaps matching TRBD1 (6 bases). Germline V gene lookup returns CDR1 SGHRS and CDR2 YFSETQ. Trimming stripped 0 bases from V and 7 bases from J, with 11 bases between. The CDR3 has 14 residues. CDR3 DNA sequence: TGCGCCAGCAGCTTGGTTGTGCAGGGGAATGAGCAGTTCTTC. It is translated as CASSLVVQGNEQFF. Full variable domain (remainder filled in from reference TRBV5-1 and TRBJ2-1): KAGVTQTPRYLIKTRGQQVTLSCSPISGHRSVSWYQQTPGQGLQFLFEYFSETQRNKGNFPGRFSGRQFSNSRSEMNVSTLELGDSALYLCASSLVVQGNEQFFGPGTRLTVL.

The CDR3 is CASSSFSGVSTDTQYF. DNA of the CDR3: TGTGCCAGCAGTTCCTTCAGCGGGGTTAGCACAGATACGCAGTATTTT. This chain joins TRBV28 and TRBJ2-3; 7 nucleotides line up with TRBD2. V dropped 4 bases and J dropped 0; count of bases not matched to a gene: 7. Per the germline V gene, CDR1 is MDHEN and CDR2 is SYDVKM. This CDR3 is 16 amino acids long.

This rearrangement joins TRBV28 to TRBJ1-5; TRBD1 is a possible D gene (5 bases). This CDR3 region has 14 residues. V was clipped by 5 bases and J by 5 bases, with 13 bases between them. Germline CDR1 is MDHEN and CDR2 is SYDVKM. The CDR3 nucleotides are TGTGCCAGCAGTAACCTCGGGACGGATCAGCCCCAGCATTTT. This gives the protein CASSNLGTDQPQHF. Complete variable domain (other parts from reference TRBV28 and TRBJ1-5): DVKVTQSSRYLVKRTGEKVFLECVQDMDHENMFWYRQDPGLGLRLIYFSYDVKMKEKGDIPEGYSVSREKKERFSLILESASTNQTSMYLCASSNLGTDQPQHFGDGTRLSIL.

This clone was seen just once. The chain couples TRBV27 to TRBJ1-1, with 9 bases that match TRBD1. CDR1 is MNHEY and CDR2 is SMNVEV in the germline V gene (reference sequence). The CDR3 spans 18 residues. The ends lost 6 bases at V and 0 bases at J; junction bases unmatched: 14. CDR3: CASSTRIGQGQMNTEAFF. The CDR3 DNA reads TGTGCCAGCAGCACACGGATTGGACAGGGGCAGATGAACACTGAAGCTTTCTTT.

A word on this clone: The sample holds other DNA sequences that translate to the same CDR3. This chain uses TRBV7-2 with TRBJ2-5; no definite D call. Germline assignment: CDR1 SGHTA and CDR2 FQGNSA. Trimming removed 1 base from V and 5 bases from J, with 2 bases in between. This CDR3 comprises 11 residues. The CDR3 DNA sequence: TGTGCCAGCAGCTTAGTTGAGACCCAGTACTTC. It encodes CASSLVETQYF.

This rearrangement joins TRBV11-2 to TRBJ1-1; D remains ambiguous. CDR3 size: 15 residues. Germline V CDR1 and CDR2: SGHAT, FQNNGV. The V gene lost 4 bases and the J gene lost 0 bases, with 12 bases spanning the gap. The CDR3 nucleotides read TGTGCCAGCAGCTGGTCACGAAACATGAACACTGAAGCTTTCTTT. Its translation: CASSWSRNMNTEAFF.

Concerning this clone: The sample contains more than one DNA sequence encoding this CDR3. The gene calls are TRBV2 and TRBJ2-3; TRBD1 agrees at 8 bases. CDR3 length: 14 residues. Trimming took 6 bases from V and 2 from J; bases not matched to a gene: 4. Germline CDR1 SNHLY, CDR2 FYNNEI. DNA of the CDR3: TGTGCCAGCAGCCGGGACAGGACCACAGATACGCAGTATTTT. Its protein is CASSRDRTTDTQYF.

The chain links TRBV10-3 to TRBJ2-7; 7 bases fit TRBD1. There are 13 residues in the CDR3. CDR1 and CDR2 (germline): ENHRY, SYGVKD. With V trimmed by 11 bases and J by 6 bases, 13 bases remained unmatched. In nucleotides, the CDR3 is TGTGCCGCAACCCGACAGGGAACCTCCGAGCAGTACTTC. As protein: CAATRQGTSEQYF.

The rearrangement links TRBV7-9 to TRBJ1-2, with 8 bases aligning to TRBD1. Germline assignment: CDR1 SEHNR and CDR2 FQNEAQ (reference sequence). The CDR3 is 16 residues long. Trimming cost V 5 bases and J 3 bases; bases outside gene matches: 11. The CDR3 DNA sequence: TGTGCCAGCAGCCGTAGATGGCCAGGGGGCGACTATGGCTACACCTTC. Amino acid sequence: CASSRRWPGGDYGYTF.

The J gene is TRBJ1-3, the V gene TRBV29-1; 8 nucleotides agree with TRBD1. Germline CDR1 is SQVTM and CDR2 is ANQGSEA. The CDR3 extends over 14 amino acids. V shed 7 bases and J 2 bases; nucleotides not matched to a gene: 7. The CDR3 is CSASDRVPGNTIYF. The CDR3 DNA sequence: TGCAGCGCTTCGGACAGGGTCCCTGGAAACACCATATATTTT.

The CDR3 region has the DNA TGTGCCAGCAGCCCCGGACAGGGTGGAACTGAAGCTTTCTTT. As protein: CASSPGQGGTEAFF. The genes are TRBV11-2 and TRBJ1-1; 8 bases fit TRBD1. V gave up 5 bases and J gave up 5 bases; unmatched junction bases: 7. Germline loops: CDR1 SGHAT, CDR2 FQNNGV. The CDR3 runs 14 residues.

The chain carries TRBV30 and TRBJ2-3; 8 bases line up with TRBD2. This CDR3 has 14 residues. V dropped 2 bases and J dropped 6; count of bases not matched to a gene: 7. In germline, CDR1 is GTSNPN, CDR2 SVGIG (reference sequence). CDR3 sequence reads: CAWSSGGPRDTQYF. The CDR3 region has the DNA TGTGCCTGGAGTTCGGGAGGGCCGAGGGATACGCAGTATTTT.

The rearrangement uses TRBV7-9 and TRBJ1-5; D possibly corresponds to TRBD1 (6 bases). There are 15 residues in the CDR3. The germline CDR1 and CDR2 sequences are SEHNR and FQNEAQ (reference sequence). V was trimmed by 5 bases and J by 7 bases, leaving 18 bases between them. The CDR3 bases are TGTGCCAGCAGCCGTCTCTTGGGGGCACGACAGCCCCAGCATTTT. This sequence encodes CASSRLLGARQPQHF.

Written as DNA, the CDR3 is TGTGCCAGTAGTATTCGTGGCGGCACCCGGGATTCCTACGCTGAAGCTTTCTTT. Encoded protein: CASSIRGGTRDSYAEAFF. The chain joins TRBV19 to TRBJ1-1, with no clear D. Between the trimmed V and J ends, which lost 3 bases and 6 bases, there was a span of 26 bases. This CDR3 region has 18 residues. CDR1 is LNHDA and CDR2 is SQIVND in the germline V gene (reference sequence).

This clone was detected many times. This chain links TRBV5-1 with TRBJ2-3, with TRBD2 matching over 12 bases. Germline V lookup: CDR1 SGHRS, CDR2 YFSETQ. After removal of 0 bases from V and 4 bases from J, the junction contained 3 bases not matched to a gene. The CDR3 is made up of 16 amino acids. The CDR3 nucleotides are TGCGCCAGCAGCTTGGGACTAGCGGGAGCGGCAGATACGCAGTATTTT. Translation: CASSLGLAGAADTQYF.

This chain uses TRBV7-2 with TRBJ2-5, with D unclear. V lost 3 bases to trimming and J lost 5 bases, with 10 bases between them. Germline CDR1 and CDR2: SGHTA and FQGNSA. CDR3 size: 13 residues. CDR3 amino acids: CASSFGPQETQYF. DNA for the CDR3: TGTGCCAGCAGCTTCGGCCCGCAGGAGACCCAGTACTTC.

This chain uses TRBV5-1 with TRBJ2-6, with TRBD1 matching 7 bases. J lost 0 bases, V lost 4 bases, and 13 bases had no gene match. Germline V gene sequence: CDR1 SGHRS, CDR2 YFSETQ. CDR3 length equals 19 residues. The CDR3 sequence is CASSVPTGASYSGANVLTF. The CDR3 nucleotides are TGCGCCAGCAGCGTCCCTACAGGGGCCTCCTACTCTGGGGCCAACGTCCTGACTTTC.